This TCR beta chain came from a study of blood T cell repertoires in COVID-19. Looking at the study overall: Samples taken during acute and convalescent COVID-19 were collected in the United States, Italy and Spain. In each case, the material was cDNA or gDNA derived from T cells, B-cell-depleted T cells, or PBMCs.

Followed longitudinally, the Seattle patients had been enrolled during active infection. As originally analysed: Using reference gene primer amplification, nucleated cell counts were estimated. Measured with immunoSEQ multiplex PCR; TCRdb has only the in-frame clones, and not every one. The DNA gave D and trimming, while V, J and clone size come from that table. The sample includes more than 200,000 clones, 80% to 85% of them seen just once. This CDR3 region has 14 residues. V was pared by 6 bases and J by 3 bases, with 12 bases between. Germline V gene lookup returns CDR1 SNHLY and CDR2 FYNNEI. This TCR was recovered from a woman older than 75 with COVID-19, enrolled during active disease. The genes are TRBV2 and TRBJ1-3; D is unclear. The sample was peripheral blood. CDR3 sequence (DNA): TGTGCCAGCAGCTCTGATGCGGGTGGAAACACCATATATTTT. It yields the protein CASSSDAGGNTIYF.